What follows are 27 T cell receptor beta chains derived from one specimen sequenced in a study of control samples from healthy donors and cancer patients. Sequencing used immunoSEQ multiplex PCR; TCRdb keeps in-frame clones, though not all of them. The table lists 350,000 to 450,000 clones, 90% of them singletons. Material for sequencing was PBMCs. These TCRs come from a man aged 40-49 years with head and neck cancer.

This clone was seen once. The chain links TRBV29-1 to TRBJ2-3; D not resolved. Germline CDR1 and CDR2: SQVTM and ANQGSEA. This CDR3 is 16 amino acids long. V was shortened by 7 bases and J by 0 bases, with 20 bases between the two germline ends. This CDR3 is CSALPPYSRSTDTQYF. The CDR3 DNA sequence: TGCAGCGCCCTCCCACCCTACAGCCGTAGCACAGATACGCAGTATTTT.

This chain connects TRBV6-4 to TRBJ1-1, with no clear D. The germline V and J ends were trimmed by 4 bases and 6 bases, with 18 bases remaining between them. This CDR3 contains 15 residues. Germline CDR1 and CDR2: MRHNA and SNTAGT. In DNA form, the CDR3 reads TGTGCCAGCAGTGTTACGTTTGGTAGTTTGGCTGAAGCTTTCTTT. Protein product: CASSVTFGSLAEAFF.

This chain connects TRBV3-1 (or the pseudogene TRBV3-2) to TRBJ1-6, with D unresolved. From germline, CDR1 is LGHDT and CDR2 YNNKEL (reference sequence). Trimming pared 3 bases from V and 0 bases from J, leaving 3 bases between. The CDR3 totals 14 residues. For the CDR3, the DNA is TGTGCCAGCAGCCAGACCTCCTATAATTCACCCCTCCACTTT. Its protein is CASSQTSYNSPLHF.

This chain links TRBV6-6 with TRBJ2-5; the D is unclear. Germline V CDR1 and CDR2: MNHNY, SVGAGI (reference sequence). V was pared by 2 bases and J by 0 bases, with 7 bases between. The CDR3 covers 14 residues. The CDR3 DNA sequence: TGTGCCAGCAGTTACCCGGAGTACCAAGAGACCCAGTACTTC. It specifies CASSYPEYQETQYF.

This clone was counted a single time. This rearrangement joins TRBV11-2 to TRBJ1-1, with 9 positions matching TRBD1. The CDR3 totals 14 residues. V gave up 7 bases and J gave up 1 base; unmatched junction bases: 4. Germline assignment: CDR1 SGHAT and CDR2 FQNNGV. CDR3 nucleotide sequence: TGTGCCAGCACCCCGGGACAGGGGAACACTGAAGCTTTCTTT. This translates into CASTPGQGNTEAFF.

The V gene is TRBV10-3, the J gene TRBJ2-7; D is uncertain. V dropped 10 bases and J dropped 0 bases, with 16 bases sitting between them. Germline V gives CDR1 ENHRY, CDR2 SYGVKD. This CDR3 has 14 amino acids. CDR3 sequence reads: CATQTPTGSYEQYF. Written as DNA, the CDR3 is TGTGCCACCCAAACCCCCACGGGCTCCTACGAGCAGTACTTC.

V and J are TRBV10-3 and TRBJ1-1; D call uncertain. This CDR3 is 16 amino acids long. Germline assignment: CDR1 ENHRY and CDR2 SYGVKD. Between the trimmed V and J ends, which lost 6 bases and 0 bases, there was a span of 17 bases. CDR3 coding DNA: TGTGCCATCAGCCCCGGGGAGGCCCCCATGAACACTGAAGCTTTCTTT. Protein: CAISPGEAPMNTEAFF.

This chain uses TRBV4-3 with TRBJ2-7; either TRBD1 or TRBD2 may supply D (5 bases each). The germline gives CDR1 LGHNA, CDR2 YSLEER. This CDR3 is built from 16 residues. Trimming shortened V by 4 bases and J by 4 bases, and 20 bases separated the two germline ends. The CDR3 region is CASSRAGWDGPYEQYF. For the CDR3, the DNA is TGCGCCAGCAGCCGGGCCGGGTGGGACGGACCATACGAGCAGTACTTC.

The genes are TRBV7-9 and TRBJ2-7; D not resolved. The V gene's germline CDR1 is SEHNR and CDR2 FQNEAQ (reference sequence). CDR3 length: 12 amino acids. V gave up 3 bases and J gave up 5 bases, with 8 bases separating them. CDR3 bases: TGTGCCAGCAGCTTTGCGGAAGACGAGCAGTACTTC. Amino acids: CASSFAEDEQYF. Using reference TRBV7-9 and TRBJ2-7 for the parts outside the CDR3, the full variable domain is DTGVSQNPRHKITKRGQNVTFRCDPISEHNRLYWYRQTLGQGPEFLTYFQNEAQLEKSRLLSDRFSAERPKGSFSTLEIQRTEQGDSAMYLCASSFAEDEQYFGPGTRLTVT.

V usage is TRBV11-1 and J usage is TRBJ2-6, with D unclear. Germline V gene data show CDR1 as SGHAT and CDR2 as FQDESV (reference sequence). The CDR3 sequence is 15 residues long. The V end lost 2 bases, the J end lost 4 bases, and 9 bases lay between the germline ends. The CDR3 protein is CASSLLAPGANVLTF. CDR3 sequence (DNA): TGTGCCAGCAGCTTATTAGCCCCCGGGGCCAACGTCCTGACTTTC.

This chain connects TRBV6-5 to TRBJ2-3, with D hard to call. V was trimmed by 6 bases and J by 6 bases, leaving 10 bases between them. The CDR3 covers 12 residues. Germline V CDR1 and CDR2: MNHEY, SVGAGI. The CDR3 spells CASRWPSDTQYF. The CDR3 region has the DNA TGTGCCAGCAGGTGGCCGAGCGATACGCAGTATTTT.

The J gene is TRBJ2-7, the V gene TRBV7-9, with 8 bases that match TRBD1. Germline V gene sequence: CDR1 SEHNR, CDR2 FQNEAQ (reference sequence). J gave up 5 bases and V 5 bases, and 17 bases lay outside the gene matches. This CDR3 spans 17 amino acids. CDR3 in DNA: TGTGCCAGCAGCGAAGGCCACACCAGGGGGCGGGTGGACGAGCAGTACTTC. This translates into CASSEGHTRGRVDEQYF.

In DNA, the CDR3 is TGCGCCAGCAGCCAAGATGCAGTACCTTCTGGAAACACCATATATTTT. It encodes CASSQDAVPSGNTIYF. The chain combines TRBV4-1 with TRBJ1-3; D gene ambiguous. V lost 0 bases to trimming and J lost 1 base, with 10 bases between them. The CDR3 runs to 16 residues. From germline, CDR1 is MGHRA and CDR2 YSYEKL.

This chain uses TRBV28 with TRBJ1-2, with 12 bases lining up with TRBD1. Germline assignment: CDR1 MDHEN and CDR2 SYDVKM. V lost 5 bases, J lost 5 bases, and 6 bases stayed unmatched. CDR3 length: 15 residues. CDR3 sequence reads: CASSVGQGALYGYTF. The CDR3 bases are TGTGCCAGCAGTGTGGGACAGGGGGCGCTATATGGCTACACCTTC.

The V gene is TRBV3-1 (or the pseudogene TRBV3-2), the J gene TRBJ1-4, with D unclear. The CDR3 extends over 14 amino acids. Germline V CDR1 and CDR2: LGHDT, YNNKEL (reference sequence). Trimming removed 2 bases from V and 2 bases from J, with 6 bases in between. CDR3 coding DNA: TGTGCCAGCAGCCAATGGAACACTAATGAAAAACTGTTTTTT. This encodes CASSQWNTNEKLFF.

This chain connects TRBV10-3 to TRBJ2-7; TRBD2 might be the D (7 bases). CDR3 length: 16 residues. The germline V gene has CDR1 ENHRY and CDR2 SYGVKD. V lost 7 bases to trimming and J lost 5 bases, with 24 bases between them. The DNA for the CDR3 is TGTGCCATCAATCCCGGGGGGCGCAGGAGTTTGGACGAGCAGTACTTC. It specifies CAINPGGRRSLDEQYF.

The V gene is TRBV6-5, the J gene TRBJ2-2, with D possibly TRBD1 on 6 matching bases. Trimming stripped 7 bases from V and 6 bases from J, with 9 bases between. Germline V gives CDR1 MNHEY, CDR2 SVGAGI. This CDR3 contains 12 residues. In nucleotides, the CDR3 is TGTGCCAGCACACGACAGGCCGGGGAGCTGTTTTTT. Translation gives CASTRQAGELFF.

The rearrangement joins TRBV27 to TRBJ2-7; 8 bases line up with TRBD1. The CDR3 loop spans 16 amino acids. The V gene end was trimmed by 2 bases and the J gene end by 0 bases; junction bases not matched to a gene: 6. Per germline, CDR1 MNHEY and CDR2 SMNVEV (reference sequence). This chain's CDR3 is CASSLRQGFASYEQYF. DNA of the CDR3: TGTGCCAGCAGTTTAAGACAGGGGTTCGCCTCCTACGAGCAGTACTTC.

This clone was observed a few times. The rearrangement links TRBV7-2 to TRBJ1-5; D is perhaps TRBD1 (6 bases). The CDR3 is 15 residues long. Trimming cost V 1 base and J 3 bases, with 10 bases left between them. CDR1 and CDR2 (germline): SGHTA, FQGNSA. CDR3 DNA sequence: TGTGCCAGCAGCTTAGGGGGGCAAGCCAATCAGCCCCAGCATTTT. It is translated as CASSLGGQANQPQHF. Filled out from reference TRBV7-2 and TRBJ1-5, the complete variable domain reads GAGVSQSPSNKVTEKGKDVELRCDPISGHTALYWYRQSLGQGLEFLIYFQGNSAPDKSGLPSDRFSAERTGGSVSTLTIQRTQQEDSAVYLCASSLGGQANQPQHFGDGTRLSIL.

J is TRBJ2-1 and V is TRBV29-1; D is possibly TRBD1 (6 bases). Germline V lookup: CDR1 SQVTM, CDR2 ANQGSEA. This CDR3 spans 13 amino acids. Trimming took 5 bases from V and 6 from J, leaving 14 bases between them. CDR3 amino acids: CSVQRTGSNEQFF. In nucleotides, the CDR3 is TGCAGCGTTCAACGAACAGGGAGCAATGAGCAGTTCTTC.

The chain uses TRBV19 and TRBJ1-2; no clear D gene. This CDR3 region has 15 residues. The V gene lost 4 bases and the J gene lost 3 bases, with 15 bases spanning the gap. Germline CDR1 reads LNHDA; CDR2 reads SQIVND (reference sequence). The CDR3 DNA follows: TGTGCCAGTAGTACCCCCCGAGACGGGTACTATGGCTACACCTTC. Encoded protein: CASSTPRDGYYGYTF. The full variable domain, rest sourced from reference TRBV19 and TRBJ1-2, is DGGITQSPKYLFRKEGQNVTLSCEQNLNHDAMYWYRQDPGQGLRLIYYSQIVNDFQKGDIAEGYSVSREKKESFPLTVTSAQKNPTAFYLCASSTPRDGYYGYTFGSGTRLTVV.

CDR3 nucleotides: TGTGCCAGCAGCCTTTGGACGCTGAACACCGGGGAGCTGTTTTTT. Translation gives CASSLWTLNTGELFF. The chain is built from TRBV3-1 (or the pseudogene TRBV3-2) and TRBJ2-2; D remains ambiguous. Germline CDR1 and CDR2: LGHDT and YNNKEL (reference sequence). Trimming took off 4 bases at V and 1 base at J, with 10 bases between the two ends. The CDR3 covers 15 residues.

This chain links TRBV6-1 with TRBJ2-1; the D is unclear. Trimming stripped 6 bases from V and 7 bases from J, with 19 bases between. The CDR3 sequence is 15 residues long. Germline V gene lookup returns CDR1 MNHNS and CDR2 SASEGT. The CDR3 loop reads CASRPDDYRGNEQFF. The CDR3 DNA reads TGTGCCAGCAGACCTGATGATTACCGTGGTAATGAGCAGTTCTTC.

This clone was found once. Other DNA sequences from this sample encode an identical CDR3 as well. The chain recombines TRBV2 with TRBJ1-2, with 9 bases aligning to TRBD1. The V gene end was trimmed by 5 bases and the J gene end by 5 bases; junction bases not matched to a gene: 3. Germline loops: CDR1 SNHLY, CDR2 FYNNEI. This CDR3 is built from 13 residues. CDR3: CASSTGQGYGYTF. CDR3 DNA sequence: TGTGCCAGCAGTACAGGACAGGGGTATGGCTACACCTTC.

The V and J genes are TRBV12-3 or TRBV12-4 and TRBJ2-7; no firm D call. The CDR3 has 12 amino acids. The V end lost 6 bases, the J end lost 6 bases, and 12 bases lay between the germline ends. Here the CDR3 reads CASRFGVREQYF. The DNA for the CDR3 is TGTGCCAGCAGGTTCGGAGTGCGCGAGCAGTACTTC.

This rearrangement joins TRBV6-5 to TRBJ1-5, with D unresolved. Trimming removed 3 bases at V and 5 bases at J, with 8 bases between. This CDR3 is 13 amino acids long. CDR1 and CDR2 from the germline V gene are MNHEY and SVGAGI. The CDR3 region is CASSYGGYQPQHF. The CDR3 nucleotides are TGTGCCAGCAGTTATGGAGGTTATCAGCCCCAGCATTTT.

The chain employs TRBV30 and TRBJ1-4; tentatively, D is TRBD1 (5 bases). There are 15 residues in the CDR3. Trimming took off 5 bases at V and 5 bases at J, with 18 bases between the two ends. Germline CDR1 reads GTSNPN; CDR2 reads SVGIG (reference sequence). The CDR3 coding sequence is TGTGCCTGGGTCCCTGGGGGGAATGGCAATGAAAAACTGTTTTTT. This gives the protein CAWVPGGNGNEKLFF.